One sample yielded the 5 T cell receptor beta chains listed below, sequenced in a study of T cell repertoires in cytomegalovirus infection. TCRdb recomputed calls from the reads with MiXCR, one row per CDR3 protein. This sample carries about 830,000 distinct CDR3 sequences, approximately 30% of them seen once, and the ten largest clones take under 15%. These receptors are not linked to any known antigen. Source: cultured CD8+ T cells from PBMCs, taken from culture after CMV antigen stimulation. All receptors come from a human donor in good health (CMV status not recorded). Some clones in this sample may be carry-over from other donors' samples.

This clonotype was seen more than once but under ten times. The rearrangement uses TRBV6-1 and TRBJ2-1, with 9 bases that match TRBD2. The germline gives CDR1 MNHNS, CDR2 SASEGT. This CDR3 contains 15 residues. Germline trimming cut 5 bases from V and 11 bases from J; bases unmatched to any gene: 13. The chain's CDR3 is CASSPTGPSGGKQFF. CDR3 DNA sequence: TGTGCCAGCAGTCCAACGGGGCCAAGCGGGGGGAAGCAGTTCTTC.

Here the CDR3 DNA reads TGTGCCAGTAGTTCAAGTGGCCTCGGCCGGGAAAAACTGTTTTTT. Its protein is CASSSSGLGREKLFF. The rearrangement uses TRBV19 and TRBJ1-4, with D uncertain. The V gene's germline CDR1 is LNHDA and CDR2 SQIVND (reference sequence). The CDR3 contains 15 residues. Trimming cost V 5 bases and J 8 bases, with 18 bases left between them.

The table lists this clonotype with a few counts. For the CDR3, the DNA is TGCGCCAGCAGCCTATATCGACAGGGCGGTCAGCCCCAGCATTTT. Translated, it gives CASSLYRQGGQPQHF. The genes are TRBV4-1 and TRBJ1-5; 7 nucleotides align to TRBD1. V lost 4 bases and J lost 6; bases outside the gene matches: 9. Germline lookup yields CDR1 MGHRA and CDR2 YSYEKL. The CDR3 has 15 residues.

This clonotype was observed a handful of times. The chain uses TRBV7-2 and TRBJ1-2; D is perhaps TRBD1 (5 bases). CDR3 size: 14 residues. CDR1 and CDR2 (germline): SGHTA, FQGNSA. V was trimmed by 8 bases and J by 3 bases, leaving 16 bases between them. CDR3 DNA sequence: TGTGCCAGCGCCCCCCGGGGGGTTCACTATGGCTACACCTTC. Translated, it gives CASAPRGVHYGYTF.

V is TRBV20-1 and J is TRBJ2-2; D is perhaps TRBD2 (6 bases). The CDR3 runs 18 residues. Germline CDR1 DFQATT, CDR2 SNEGSKA (reference sequence). V shed 0 bases and J shed 0 bases, with 17 bases lying between them. In DNA, the CDR3 is TGCAGTGCTAGAGATAGGATCCGGGACTCCACGAACACCGGGGAGCTGTTTTTT. Translation gives CSARDRIRDSTNTGELFF.